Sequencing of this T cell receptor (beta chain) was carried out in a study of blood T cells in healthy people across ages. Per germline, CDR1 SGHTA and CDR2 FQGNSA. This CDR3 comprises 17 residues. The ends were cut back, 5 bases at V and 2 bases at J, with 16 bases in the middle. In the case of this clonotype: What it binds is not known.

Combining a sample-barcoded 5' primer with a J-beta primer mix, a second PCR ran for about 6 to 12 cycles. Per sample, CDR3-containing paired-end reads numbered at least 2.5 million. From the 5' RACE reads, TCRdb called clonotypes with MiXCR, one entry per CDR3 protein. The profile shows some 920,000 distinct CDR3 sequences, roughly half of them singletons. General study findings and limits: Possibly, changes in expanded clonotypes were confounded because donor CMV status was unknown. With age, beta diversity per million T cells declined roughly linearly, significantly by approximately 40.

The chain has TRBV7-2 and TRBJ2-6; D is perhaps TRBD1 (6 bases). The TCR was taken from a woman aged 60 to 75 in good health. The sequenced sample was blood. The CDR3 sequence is CASSPGLTGTGANVLTF. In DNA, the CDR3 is TGTGCCAGCAGCCCGGGTCTCACAGGGACTGGGGCCAACGTCCTGACTTTC.